This TCR beta chain was captured by sequencing in a study of cytomegalovirus exposure and HLA in healthy donors. V was shortened by 1 base and J by 4 bases, with 10 bases between the two germline ends. The germline gives CDR1 GTSNPN, CDR2 SVGIG (reference sequence). This CDR3 has 13 amino acids. Concerning this clone: Its antigen is currently unknown.

The PCR ran on 60 Vbeta and 13 Jbeta primers. The assay was immunoSEQ multiplex PCR, and TCRdb's table has in-frame clones only and misses some. The table shows roughly 63,000 clones, with about 72% occurring only once. General study results and limits: In vitro, three CMV-associated chains proved specific for CMV antigens. Analysis was carried out at a later point, and it linked a missense DCLRE1C variant to TCR beta V- and J-gene trimming.

Sequenced material: PBMCs. This TCR was sampled from a man in his forties or fifties in good health and CMV-seropositive. This chain joins TRBV30 and TRBJ1-1; perhaps TRBD1 as D (5 bases). CDR3 nucleotides: TGTGCCTGGAGTGGCAGGGTGGTCACTGAAGCTTTCTTT. Translating gives CAWSGRVVTEAFF.